Shown below are 23 T cell receptor beta chains from a single sample sequenced in a study of low-dose radiotherapy and immunotherapy resistance in tumors. Alpha- and beta-chain coverage of first-strand cDNA came from TRAV- and TRBV-specific primers. TCRs were put through approximately 21 PCR cycles of amplification with Phusion. A constant-region primer and the V-primer adapter served as the primer pair. TCRdb reprocessed the reads via MiXCR and lists one record per CDR3 protein. Of under 11,000 distinct CDR3 sequences in the sample, 51% were seen once. Every receptor here comes from a human donor with advanced metastatic prostate, ovarian, gallbladder or colorectal cancer (not recorded which). This table probably holds off-target reads from a library built for another chain.

This sequence joins TRBV7-9 and TRBJ1-2; D may be TRBD1 (6 bases). V was shortened by 3 bases and J by 1 base, with 15 bases between the two germline ends. The CDR3 covers 16 residues. CDR1 SEHNR and CDR2 FQNEAQ come from the germline V gene (reference sequence). Here the CDR3 DNA reads TGTGCCAGCAGCTTCAAGCTCAGGGGTTTTAACTATGGCTACACCTTC. It yields the protein CASSFKLRGFNYGYTF.

The gene calls are TRBV5-1 and TRBJ1-2, with 8 positions matching TRBD1. The CDR3 loop spans 15 amino acids. V lost 3 bases and J lost 3; bases outside the gene matches: 7. Germline V gene sequence: CDR1 SGHRS, CDR2 YFSETQ. The CDR3 DNA is TGCGCCAGCAGCTACCCGGGACAGGTGGACTATGGCTACACCTTC. Translation: CASSYPGQVDYGYTF.

This chain connects TRBV11-2 to TRBJ2-7; TRBD1 might be the D (5 bases). Trimming removed 5 bases from V and 0 bases from J, with 8 bases in between. The CDR3 extends over 13 amino acids. Germline V lookup: CDR1 SGHAT, CDR2 FQNNGV. The CDR3 DNA sequence: TGTGCCAGCAGCAGACAGAGCTCCTACGAGCAGTACTTC. As protein: CASSRQSSYEQYF.

This clonotype was found a few times. This chain connects TRBV11-1 to TRBJ2-7; 9 bases line up with TRBD1. Unmatched junction bases numbered 7, after V lost 0 bases and J lost 7 bases. CDR1 is SGHAT and CDR2 is FQDESV in the germline V gene (reference sequence). This CDR3 is 15 amino acids long. The CDR3 loop reads CASSLAGQGNWEQYF. CDR3 nucleotide sequence: TGTGCCAGCAGCTTAGCGGGACAGGGTAACTGGGAGCAGTACTTC.

This clonotype has more than one count but fewer than ten. The V and J genes are TRBV5-4 and TRBJ2-7; D unresolved. The CDR3 spans 13 residues. Germline V gene lookup returns CDR1 SGHNT and CDR2 YYREEE (reference sequence). V lost 0 bases and J 0 bases, leaving 4 bases between the germline ends. The CDR3 bases are TGTGCCAGCAGCTTGGGGAGCTCCTACGAGCAGTACTTC. It is translated as CASSLGSSYEQYF.

The chain carries TRBV7-8 and TRBJ2-5; D call uncertain. Germline loops: CDR1 SGHVS, CDR2 FQNEAQ. Trimming cost V 10 bases and J 2 bases, with 8 bases left between them. The CDR3 is made up of 11 amino acids. CDR3 nucleotide sequence: TGTGCCACAAGGAATCAAGAGACCCAGTACTTC. The encoded protein is CATRNQETQYF.

This clonotype appeared a single time. The chain uses TRBV10-3 and TRBJ2-2; D remains unclear. The CDR3 is 16 amino acids. Germline V gene sequence: CDR1 ENHRY, CDR2 SYGVKD. Trimming took 0 bases from V and 1 from J, leaving 9 bases between them. The CDR3 reads CAISESRPQNTGELFF. CDR3 nucleotides: TGTGCCATCAGTGAGTCGCGGCCACAGAACACCGGGGAGCTGTTTTTT.

This clonotype was recorded a few times. This rearrangement joins TRBV5-1 to TRBJ1-1; 8 positions match TRBD1. This CDR3 has 14 amino acids. Per the germline V gene, CDR1 is SGHRS and CDR2 is YFSETQ. The V segment lost 5 bases and the J segment 5 bases; nucleotides outside the gene matches: 8. The CDR3 coding sequence is TGCGCCAGCAGTAGCGGACAGGGCGGGACTGAAGCTTTCTTT. Protein product: CASSSGQGGTEAFF.

A few counts support this clonotype. This chain connects TRBV28 to TRBJ1-5; D not resolved. This CDR3 spans 15 amino acids. The V and J ends lost 2 bases and 1 base respectively, with 9 bases between them. The germline gives CDR1 MDHEN, CDR2 SYDVKM. CDR3: CASSLAPASNQPQHF. The CDR3 DNA follows: TGTGCCAGCAGTTTAGCCCCCGCCAGCAATCAGCCCCAGCATTTT.

The CDR3 DNA reads TGCGCCAGCAGCTTGAGGGGGGATTTCTACGAGCAGTACTTC. Translation gives CASSLRGDFYEQYF. The chain couples TRBV5-1 to TRBJ2-7, with D perhaps matching TRBD1 or TRBD2 (6 bases each). This CDR3 has 14 residues. The V end was cut by 1 base, the J end by 3 bases, with 11 bases between. CDR1 is SGHRS and CDR2 is YFSETQ in the germline V gene.

This clonotype has just a few counts. The chain couples TRBV6-5 to TRBJ1-1; no firm D call. Germline V gene data show CDR1 as MNHEY and CDR2 as SVGAGI. The ends were cut back, 7 bases at V and 4 bases at J, with 13 bases in the middle. This CDR3 contains 13 residues. This CDR3 is CASTLIRGTEAFF. CDR3 nucleotide sequence: TGTGCCAGCACCCTCATCCGCGGCACTGAAGCTTTCTTT.

This clonotype was found a few times. This chain links TRBV13 with TRBJ2-3; D is undetermined. Germline V lookup: CDR1 PRHDT, CDR2 FYEKMQ (reference sequence). The CDR3 covers 12 residues. The V and J ends lost 0 bases and 2 bases respectively, with 0 bases between them. CDR3 nucleotides: TGTGCCAGCAGCTTAGGCACAGATACGCAGTATTTT. Amino acids: CASSLGTDTQYF.

The rearrangement links TRBV2 to TRBJ2-3, with no clear D. Trimming left V 8 bases short and J 3 bases short, with 6 bases between. Looked up from germline, CDR1 is SNHLY and CDR2 is FYNNEI. CDR3 length equals 11 residues. Here the CDR3 DNA reads TGTGCCAGCTCCTCGACAGATACGCAGTATTTT. It specifies CASSSTDTQYF.

DNA for the CDR3: TGTGCCAGCAGCTCCTTCAGGGGGCGAGAGACCCAGTACTTC. Its translation: CASSSFRGRETQYF. The J gene is TRBJ2-5, the V gene TRBV11-2; TRBD1 matches 8 bases. With 4 bases clipped from V and 4 bases from J, the junction kept 5 bases outside the gene matches. The CDR3 is made up of 14 amino acids. CDR1 is SGHAT, CDR2 FQNNGV, per germline.

This clonotype was seen more than once but under ten times. For the CDR3, the DNA is TGTGCCAGCCGTCTAGAGGAGGACACCATATATTTT. Translating it yields CASRLEEDTIYF. The genes are TRBV12-3 or TRBV12-4 and TRBJ1-3, with no clear D. V was clipped by 8 bases and J by 8 bases, with 13 bases between them. The CDR3 runs to 12 residues.

The chain combines TRBV5-1 with TRBJ2-7, with D unclear. The germline CDR1 and CDR2 sequences are SGHRS and YFSETQ. CDR3 size: 11 residues. Trimming took 5 bases from V and 7 from J, leaving 10 bases between them. The CDR3 DNA follows: TGCGCCAGCAGAAGCCTCTCAGAGCAGTACTTC. Amino acid sequence: CASRSLSEQYF.

This chain uses TRBV9 with TRBJ1-6; D gene unclear. Trimming stripped 3 bases from V and 5 bases from J, with 12 bases between. There are 15 residues in the CDR3. Germline V CDR1 and CDR2: SGDLS, YYNGEE. The CDR3: CASSGPLGNNSPLHF. In DNA form, the CDR3 reads TGTGCCAGCAGCGGACCCTTAGGCAATAATTCACCCCTCCACTTT.

This chain connects TRBV5-1 to TRBJ1-5; 7 nucleotides align to TRBD1. V shed 3 bases and J 4 bases; nucleotides not matched to a gene: 4. The CDR3 length is 14 residues. Germline-derived CDR1 and CDR2 are SGHRS and YFSETQ. This CDR3 is CASSSGQLNQPQHF. The CDR3 DNA reads as TGCGCCAGCAGCTCGGGACAGCTAAATCAGCCCCAGCATTTT.

This clonotype has a handful of counts. This chain uses TRBV24-1 with TRBJ2-1; 7 positions agree with TRBD1. The CDR3 has 17 residues. CDR1 is KGHDR, CDR2 SFDVKD, per germline. The trim removed 5 bases at V and 4 bases at J, leaving 13 bases unmatched. As DNA, the CDR3 is TGTGCCACCAGTGGCCTAGGCCCGACAGGGAGATACAATGAGCAGTTCTTC. As protein: CATSGLGPTGRYNEQFF.

This clonotype turned up a few times. CDR3 nucleotide sequence: TGCGCCAGCAGGGCCTCGAGGGAGCAGTTCTTC. Amino acids: CASRASREQFF. This chain links TRBV10-2 with TRBJ2-1; no firm D call. The V gene's germline CDR1 is WSHSY and CDR2 SAAADI. Trimming took 6 bases from V and 10 from J, leaving 10 bases between them. This CDR3 is 11 amino acids long.

The gene calls are TRBV20-1 and TRBJ1-1; D remains ambiguous. The CDR3 spans 13 residues. Trimming pared 7 bases from V and 1 base from J, leaving 13 bases between. CDR1 is DFQATT and CDR2 is SNEGSKA in the germline V gene (reference sequence). CDR3 in DNA: TGCAGTGTGGTTCACACCTCGAACACTGAAGCTTTCTTT. Protein product: CSVVHTSNTEAFF.

This clonotype was seen more than once but under ten times. This rearrangement joins TRBV6-2 or TRBV6-3 to TRBJ1-2, with D possibly matching TRBD1 (6 bases). The germline gives CDR1 MNHEY, CDR2 SVGEGT. The CDR3 is made up of 16 amino acids. V was pared by 2 bases and J by 0 bases, with 13 bases between. The CDR3 is CASSYDRSSANYGYTF. The CDR3 DNA follows: TGTGCCAGCAGTTACGACAGGTCATCAGCTAACTATGGCTACACCTTC.

The rearrangement uses TRBV3-1 and TRBJ1-4; a possible D gene is TRBD1 (5 bases). The germline CDR1 and CDR2 sequences are LGHDT and YNNKEL (reference sequence). The CDR3 has 17 amino acids. With 2 bases removed from V and 3 bases from J, the gap between germline ends came to 16 bases. The CDR3 loop reads CASSQWGDDGPNEKLFF. The CDR3 nucleotides read TGTGCCAGCAGCCAATGGGGGGACGACGGACCTAATGAAAAACTGTTTTTT. Variable domain in full (rest from reference TRBV3-1 and TRBJ1-4): DTAVSQTPKYLVTQMGNDKSIKCEQNLGHDTMYWYKQDSKKFLKIMFSYNNKELIINETVPNRFSPKSPDKAHLNLHINSLELGDSAVYFCASSQWGDDGPNEKLFFGSGTQLSVL.